A selection of T cell receptor beta chains follows, all from one sample in a study of CD8+ T cells in alopecia areata. Clones were read by immunoSEQ multiplex PCR, and TCRdb kept only the in-frame ones, dropping some. The sample lists about 150,000 clones; roughly 50% were seen once. Material: CD4+ T cells sorted from blood. The receptors derive from a human donor in good health. The CDR3 runs from the conserved cysteine through the conserved F or W. The order of the fields is V gene, D gene, clone size, J gene, CDR3 protein, CDR3 DNA. The D gene is left open where the match is weak. Clone size is stated in some rows and not others, as once, few, many or a class when expanded.

>TRBV5-1|NA|NA|TRBJ2-5
CASMPAGLETQYF
TGCGCCAGCATGCCGGCAGGTTTGGAGACCCAGTACTTC
>TRBV7-8|TRBD1|NA|TRBJ1-4
CASSFDRGNEKLFF
TGTGCCAGCAGCTTCGACAGGGGTAATGAAAAACTGTTTTTT
>TRBV29-1|TRBD1|few|TRBJ1-1
CSVRTGVNTEAFF
TGCAGCGTGCGGACAGGGGTAAACACTGAAGCTTTCTTT
>TRBV9|TRBD2|NA|TRBJ2-2
CASSVEAGGPGELFF
TGTGCCAGCAGCGTAGAAGCGGGAGGGCCCGGGGAGCTGTTTTTT
>TRBV9|NA|NA|TRBJ2-5
CASSGVQETQYF
TGTGCCAGCAGCGGAGTCCAAGAGACCCAGTACTTC
>TRBV30|NA|few|TRBJ2-5
CAWSVDRETQYF
TGTGCCTGGAGTGTTGATAGGGAGACCCAGTACTTC
>TRBV30|TRBD1|few|TRBJ1-1
CAWKRPDREATEAFF
TGTGCCTGGAAAAGACCGGACAGGGAGGCCACTGAAGCTTTCTTT
>TRBV18|TRBD2|NA|TRBJ2-1
CASSPPFTSGYNEQFF
TGTGCCAGCTCACCACCTTTTACTAGCGGCTACAATGAGCAGTTCTTC
>TRBV5-5|NA|few|TRBJ2-2
CASSLVSSSGTGELFF
TGTGCCAGCAGCTTAGTCTCCTCTTCCGGGACCGGGGAGCTGTTTTTT
>TRBV4-1|NA|NA|TRBJ2-5
CASSPAGWGTETQYF
TGCGCCAGCAGCCCGGCCGGGTGGGGGACAGAGACCCAGTACTTC
>TRBV7-8|TRBD2|NA|TRBJ2-5
CASSLVLAGGEETQYF
TGTGCCAGCAGCTTAGTATTAGCGGGAGGCGAAGAGACCCAGTACTTC
>TRBV27|NA|NA|TRBJ2-2
CASSLRSDGLFF
TGTGCCAGCAGTTTAAGGTCCGACGGGCTGTTTTTT
>TRBV28|NA|NA|TRBJ1-1
CASSTGGTGHHF
TGTGCCAGCAGTACCGGGGGAACTGGACACCACTTT
>TRBV2|NA|NA|TRBJ2-5
CASSEARGHPETQYF
TGTGCCAGCAGTGAAGCTAGGGGACATCCAGAGACCCAGTACTTC
>TRBV5-4|TRBD2|once|TRBJ2-5
CASSQGLAGGQETQYF
TGTGCCAGCAGCCAGGGACTAGCGGGAGGCCAAGAGACCCAGTACTTC
>TRBV29-1|TRBD1|NA|TRBJ2-1
CSVEDRDRGYNEQFF
TGCAGCGTTGAGGACAGGGACCGTGGGTACAATGAGCAGTTCTTC
>TRBV2|NA|NA|TRBJ1-2
CASSDFAEGYTF
TGTGCCAGCAGTGACTTTGCAGAGGGCTACACCTTC
>TRBV28|NA|NA|TRBJ2-1
CASKRKWQFF
TGTGCCAGCAAACGGAAGTGGCAGTTCTTC
>TRBV4-1|NA|once|TRBJ1-2
CASSQVQGTMDGYTF
TGCGCCAGCAGCCAAGTGCAGGGTACGATGGATGGCTACACCTTC
>TRBV4-1|NA|NA|TRBJ2-5
CASSHESGETQYF
TGCGCCAGCAGCCATGAAAGCGGGGAGACCCAGTACTTC
>TRBV7-2|NA|NA|TRBJ1-2
CASSPNGLPYYGYTF
TGTGCCAGCAGCCCAAACGGCCTGCCGTACTATGGCTACACCTTC
>TRBV10-3|NA|few|TRBJ1-5
CAIRTGNQPQHF
TGTGCCATCCGGACAGGCAATCAGCCCCAGCATTTT
>TRBV6-1|TRBD2|NA|TRBJ2-7
CASSELAGGPNEQYF
TGTGCCAGCAGTGAACTAGCGGGAGGGCCCAACGAGCAGTACTTC
>TRBV20-1|NA|few|TRBJ2-7
CSASALYEQYF
TGCAGTGCTAGCGCCCTCTACGAGCAGTACTTC
>TRBV9|TRBD1|few|TRBJ2-7
CASSGQGAYEQYF
TGTGCCAGCAGCGGACAGGGGGCTTACGAGCAGTACTTC
>TRBV4-2|NA|NA|TRBJ1-2
CASSQVMAGNGYTF
TGTGCCAGCAGCCAAGTTATGGCAGGGAATGGCTACACCTTC
>TRBV6-6|TRBD2|NA|TRBJ2-2
CASRASGSTGELFF
TGTGCCAGCCGCGCTAGCGGGTCCACCGGGGAGCTGTTTTTT
>TRBV5-1|NA|NA|TRBJ1-2
CASSLDGNYGYTF
TGCGCCAGCAGCTTAGACGGCAACTATGGCTACACCTTC
>TRBV7-6|TRBD2|few|TRBJ2-5
CASSLSAGVGETQYF
TGTGCCAGCAGCTTAAGCGCGGGAGTTGGTGAGACCCAGTACTTC
>TRBV20-1|NA|NA|TRBJ2-5
CSALTDQTQYF
TGCAGTGCCCTCACCGATCAGACCCAGTACTTC
>TRBV29-1|TRBD2|NA|TRBJ2-1
CSVDSGGLAGGPGRFF
TGCAGCGTTGACAGCGGAGGACTAGCGGGAGGTCCCGGGAGGTTCTTC
>TRBV7-7|NA|NA|TRBJ2-1
CASSLSGDHEQFF
TGTGCCAGCAGCTTATCGGGGGACCATGAGCAGTTCTTC
>TRBV30|NA|NA|TRBJ1-2
CAWSPQGYYGYTF
TGTGCCTGGAGTCCACAGGGCTACTATGGCTACACCTTC
>TRBV29-1|TRBD1|NA|TRBJ1-2
CSVSGQGSGYTF
TGCAGCGTTTCGGGACAGGGGAGTGGCTACACCTTC
>TRBV10-3|TRBD1|NA|TRBJ2-7
CAISRDREYEQYF
TGTGCCATCAGTCGGGACAGGGAATACGAGCAGTACTTC
>TRBV27|NA|few|TRBJ2-7
CASSYQIGSSYEQYF
TGTGCCAGCAGTTACCAAATAGGGAGCTCCTACGAGCAGTACTTC
>TRBV6-1|NA|NA|TRBJ2-1
CAIQWTGAYNEQFF
TGTGCCATCCAGTGGACGGGAGCTTACAATGAGCAGTTCTTC
>TRBV30|NA|few|TRBJ1-2
CAVGRGLHGYTF
TGTGCCGTAGGTCGGGGTCTTCACGGCTACACCTTC
>TRBV11-2|NA|NA|TRBJ2-1
CASSLIQGLYEQFF
TGTGCCAGCAGCCTAATCCAGGGCCTGTATGAGCAGTTCTTC
>TRBV29-1|NA|few|TRBJ2-2
CSAPGPGTEGGELFF
TGCAGCGCCCCGGGCCCTGGGACCGAGGGCGGGGAGCTGTTTTTT
>TRBV5-1|NA|NA|TRBJ2-7
CASSLQGSPYEQYF
TGCGCCAGCAGCTTGCAGGGGTCCCCCTACGAGCAGTACTTC
>TRBV2|TRBD2|few|TRBJ2-2
CASRLTSGTSVGELFF
TGTGCCAGCAGGCTCACTAGCGGGACATCAGTGGGGGAGCTGTTTTTT
>TRBV7-2|TRBD1|NA|TRBJ2-2
CASSTGGTGELFF
TGTGCCAGCAGCACAGGGGGCACCGGGGAGCTGTTTTTT
>TRBV29-1|TRBD1|few|TRBJ2-2
CSVADRVIGELFF
TGCAGCGTTGCCGACAGGGTAATCGGGGAGCTGTTTTTT
>TRBV6-6|NA|NA|TRBJ2-7
CATSLPRSYEQYF
TGTGCCACCTCTCTACCACGCTCCTACGAGCAGTACTTC